What follows is one T cell receptor beta chain and its context. The antigen this receptor binds is unknown. No base-level quality is on record; no much larger clone is a single base apart. Whole blood was collected in K2EDTA tubes by collaborating institutions according to the institutions' own protocols. For TCRbeta analysis, collaborators shipped samples as frozen whole blood, isolated PBMCs, or DNA extracted from either of those sample types. CDR1 MGHDK and CDR2 SYGVNS are derived from the germline V gene. Taken from cysteine to phenylalanine, the CDR3 has 15 residues. The retained sequence is limited to the CDR3, 45 bases, with the frame set at the first base. V lost 5 bases and J lost 7 bases, and the count of bases not matched to a germline gene is 13. The data derive from a study of blood T cell repertoires in COVID-19 (dated by TCRdb to about 2020). Regarding the complete study: Collaborator samples came from the United States, Italy and Spain and covered acute and convalescent phases of COVID-19. Samples came from the ongoing ImmuneRACE study (first 160 participants) plus 1,254 subjects from 6 global collaborators. Where available, HLA class I and class II types were taken from metadata supplied by the sample provider and were not determined by assay-based typing. The prospective study material was composed of cDNA or gDNA derived from T cells, B-cell-depleted T cells, or PBMCs. Subjects who had been exposed to COVID-19, were actively infected with it, or had recovered from it provided the deeply sampled blood TCRbeta repertoires that made up the dataset. The repertoires were made available in a free public database intended to serve as a resource for research on the immune response to SARS-CoV-2. The sample metadata nearly always contained a de-identified subject ID, COVID-19 status, age in years and sex. The study at large found these results: The amount of clinical and demographic metadata varied by source and participant and was provided uncurated.

TCRbeta CDR3 regions were amplified from genomic DNA using the immunoSEQ Assay, a bias-controlled multiplex PCR. Processing in the source paper ran as follows. Within the assay, amplification of reference gene primers was used to estimate how many nucleated cells each sample contained. To quantify the absolute abundance of each unique TCRbeta CDR3 rearrangement, sequence reads were collapsed and filtered. For each sample, productive Simpson clonality was calculated by taking the square root of Simpson's diversity index across productive rearrangements. This is the immuneACCESS table as TCRdb keeps it, with only in-frame sequences that have V and J called. A part of the clones is gone; compared with another copy, unresolved V genes explain less than half, and the rest is unexplained. The D gene and trimming were derived from the DNA, and the V and J assignments and clone size from that table. In this sample the table shows about 100,000 clones, around 87% of which occur a single time. The biggest ten clones account for about 20% of the sample.

The receptor was derived from a human donor in a cohort sampled during active COVID-19. The chain is assembled from TRBV25-1 and TRBJ1-2, and 7 bases in between align with TRBD1. Material: peripheral blood. CDR3 sequence: CASSTHRGSASGYTF. The sequence in DNA is TGTGCCAGCAGTACCCACAGGGGTTCTGCGAGTGGCTACACCTTC.